Presented here are 18 T cell receptor beta chains from one specimen sequenced in a study of blood T cell repertoires in COVID-19. Repertoires were generated with immunoSEQ multiplex PCR, while TCRdb's copy carries only in-frame clones and drops some. The repertoire has some 11,000 clones, nearly 90% of them found once; the top ten carry under 30%. The specimen was peripheral blood. These receptors were obtained from a man aged 30 to 45 with active or convalescent COVID-19.

The rearrangement uses TRBV5-1 and TRBJ2-2, with 9 bases identical to TRBD2. V dropped 0 bases and J dropped 0; count of bases not matched to a gene: 3. Germline lookup yields CDR1 SGHRS and CDR2 YFSETQ. CDR3 size: 17 residues. The CDR3 nucleotides read TGCGCCAGCAGCTTGGCAGCGGGGGGACCGAACACCGGGGAGCTGTTTTTT. As protein: CASSLAAGGPNTGELFF.

This clone was counted a single time. The chain joins TRBV6-5 to TRBJ2-1, with 7 bases fitting TRBD1. The CDR3 loop spans 14 amino acids. The J segment lost 6 bases and the V segment lost 6 bases, leaving 8 bases of the junction unmatched. Germline V lookup: CDR1 MNHEY, CDR2 SVGAGI. DNA for the CDR3: TGTGCCAGCAGCCTCGGACAGGTTGCCAATGAGCAGTTCTTC. Its translation: CASSLGQVANEQFF.

The chain combines TRBV5-1 with TRBJ2-5; TRBD1 matches at 12 bases. Losses at the gene ends were 3 bases for V and 5 bases for J; bases not matched to a gene: 5. Germline V gives CDR1 SGHRS, CDR2 YFSETQ. CDR3 length: 15 amino acids. The CDR3 coding sequence is TGCGCCAGCAGCTGGGGACAGGGGGCGTCGGAGACCCAGTACTTC. Protein: CASSWGQGASETQYF. The variable domain in full, with the rest retrieved from reference TRBV5-1 and TRBJ2-5, is KAGVTQTPRYLIKTRGQQVTLSCSPISGHRSVSWYQQTPGQGLQFLFEYFSETQRNKGNFPGRFSGRQFSNSRSEMNVSTLELGDSALYLCASSWGQGASETQYFGPGTRLLVL.

V gene TRBV7-2 combines with J gene TRBJ2-3; TRBD2 matches 14 bases. J was trimmed by 2 bases and V by 3 bases; bases with no gene match: 7. CDR3 size: 18 residues. CDR1 SGHTA and CDR2 FQGNSA come from the germline V gene. This chain's CDR3 is CASSLAGTSGGSTDTQYF. In DNA, the CDR3 is TGTGCCAGCAGCTTGGCCGGGACTAGCGGGGGATCCACAGATACGCAGTATTTT.

The chain combines TRBV6-5 with TRBJ2-7; TRBD2 agrees at 9 bases. The germline CDR1 and CDR2 sequences are MNHEY and SVGAGI. This CDR3 has 14 amino acids. Germline trimming cut 5 bases from V and 2 bases from J; bases unmatched to any gene: 4. The CDR3 nucleotides read TGTGCCAGCAGTCTAGCGGGGCCTACCTACGAGCAGTACGTC. Protein product: CASSLAGPTYEQYV.

The rearrangement joins TRBV7-8 to TRBJ2-2; TRBD2 agrees at 9 bases. V shed 3 bases, J shed 1 base, and the junction held 0 bases outside the gene matches. From germline, CDR1 is SGHVS and CDR2 FQNEAQ. This CDR3 spans 15 amino acids. The CDR3 nucleotides read TGTGCCAGCAGCTTTAGCGGGGGGAACACCGGGGAGCTGTTTTTT. Protein: CASSFSGGNTGELFF.

CDR3 nucleotide sequence: TGTGCCAGCAGTGACCAGCGGGGACTCTATGAGCAGTTCTTC. This sequence encodes CASSDQRGLYEQFF. V and J are TRBV2 and TRBJ2-1; 7 bases are a match to TRBD2. V gave up 3 bases and J gave up 8 bases; unmatched junction bases: 7. CDR1 is SNHLY, CDR2 FYNNEI, per germline. The CDR3 is made up of 14 amino acids.

V and J are TRBV6-1 and TRBJ2-6, with D perhaps TRBD2 (7 bases). V lost 2 bases, J lost 0 bases, and 17 bases lay in between. This CDR3 has 19 residues. CDR1 MNHNS and CDR2 SASEGT come from the germline V gene. The CDR3 here is CASSEKEAGHPSGANVLTF. The CDR3 bases are TGTGCCAGCAGTGAAAAAGAAGCGGGACATCCCTCTGGGGCCAACGTCCTGACTTTC.

This clone has a single count. The chain couples TRBV5-6 to TRBJ2-5; 13 bases agree with TRBD2. After removal of 4 bases from V and 2 bases from J, the junction contained 5 bases not matched to a gene. The CDR3 runs 16 residues. The germline CDR1 and CDR2 sequences are SGHDT and YYEEEE. CDR3 residues: CASSPRTSGGQETQYF. The CDR3 DNA follows: TGTGCCAGCAGCCCCAGGACTAGCGGGGGACAAGAGACCCAGTACTTC.

This rearrangement joins TRBV11-2 to TRBJ2-1; 8 bases line up with TRBD2. V lost 0 bases, J lost 8 bases, and 6 bases stayed unmatched. Germline CDR1 and CDR2: SGHAT and FQNNGV. This CDR3 has 15 amino acids. The CDR3, as DNA: TGTGCCAGCAGCTTAGAAGCGGGGGAATACCATGAGCAGTTCTTC. As protein: CASSLEAGEYHEQFF.

This clone has just one count. The chain carries TRBV3-1 (or the pseudogene TRBV3-2) and TRBJ2-5; no firm D call. This CDR3 is built from 13 residues. The germline gives CDR1 LGHDT, CDR2 YNNKEL (reference sequence). V shed 2 bases and J shed 2 bases, with 6 bases lying between them. CDR3: CASSQNRQETQYF. The DNA for the CDR3 is TGTGCCAGCAGCCAAAACAGACAAGAGACCCAGTACTTC.

The CDR3, as DNA: TGTGCCAGCAGTGAGGGACTAGCGGGCCCCCAAGAGACCCAGTACTTC. Protein sequence: CASSEGLAGPQETQYF. V is TRBV6-1 and J is TRBJ2-5; 12 bases are shared with TRBD2. Germline-derived CDR1 and CDR2 are MNHNS and SASEGT. J was trimmed by 1 base and V by 3 bases; bases with no gene match: 3. The CDR3 has 16 amino acids.

The rearrangement uses TRBV6-5 and TRBJ1-1, with 8 bases fitting TRBD1. CDR1 and CDR2 (germline): MNHEY, SVGAGI. Unmatched junction bases numbered 5, after V lost 6 bases and J lost 2 bases. This CDR3 comprises 14 residues. CDR3 sequence: CASRVDRGNTEAFF. In DNA form, the CDR3 reads TGTGCCAGCAGAGTAGACAGGGGAAACACTGAAGCTTTCTTT.

This chain links TRBV11-2 with TRBJ1-6; D uncertain. CDR1 is SGHAT and CDR2 is FQNNGV in the germline V gene. The CDR3 spans 14 residues. The ends were cut back, 0 bases at V and 13 bases at J, with 13 bases in the middle. The CDR3 loop reads CASSLDRAGKPLHF. The CDR3 DNA reads as TGTGCCAGCAGCTTAGATCGAGCGGGGAAGCCCCTCCACTTT. Together with reference TRBV11-2 and TRBJ1-6, the CDR3 gives the full variable domain: EAGVAQSPRYKIIEKRQSVAFWCNPISGHATLYWYQQILGQGPKLLIQFQNNGVVDDSQLPKDRFSAERLKGVDSTLKIQPAKLEDSAVYLCASSLDRAGKPLHFGNGTRLTVT.

This clone was seen just once. V gene TRBV9 combines with J gene TRBJ2-7; 8 bases align to TRBD1. Germline CDR1 reads SGDLS; CDR2 reads YYNGEE. The CDR3 has 14 amino acids. After removal of 3 bases from V and 4 bases from J, the junction contained 6 bases not matched to a gene. The CDR3 reads CASSGQGAGYEQYF. The CDR3 coding sequence is TGTGCCAGCAGCGGTCAGGGGGCCGGATACGAGCAGTACTTC.

This chain connects TRBV7-5 to TRBJ1-1; the table's D gene call, TRBD1, was not cross checked with the DNA. TRBV7-5 is given as a pseudogene. The CDR3 runs to 17 residues. In DNA form, the CDR3 reads TGTGCCAGAAGCTTTCTCCGACAGGTCCCAACGAACACTGAAGCTTTCTTT. This gives the protein CARSFLRQVPTNTEAFF.

This clone was detected only once. This chain uses TRBV5-1 with TRBJ1-6; D remains ambiguous. Trimming took 1 base from V and 10 from J, leaving 18 bases between them. Germline CDR1 is SGHRS and CDR2 is YFSETQ. The CDR3 has 16 amino acids. In DNA form, the CDR3 reads TGCGCCAGCAGCTTGCAAGCCCGAAACGGAGGCTCACCCCTCCACTTT. Residues: CASSLQARNGGSPLHF.

V is TRBV10-1 and J is TRBJ2-2; 10 positions match TRBD2. The CDR3 spans 16 residues. The J segment lost 6 bases and the V segment lost 4 bases, leaving 8 bases of the junction unmatched. From germline, CDR1 is WNHNN and CDR2 SYGVQD (reference sequence). As DNA, the CDR3 is TGCGCCAGCAGTGGCCCGGGACTAGCGAGTGCCGGGGAGCTGTTTTTT. It encodes CASSGPGLASAGELFF.